These 19 T cell receptor beta chains originate from one sample sequenced in a study of T cell changes during pregnancy in multiple sclerosis. Sequenced by immunoSEQ multiplex PCR; TCRdb stores in-frame clones only, minus some. Of about 61,000 clones in the sample, 80% to 90% were seen once. The source was peripheral blood, collected in the first trimester of pregnancy. The source of these receptors is a female donor in good health, enrolled as a control in a pregnancy study.

This chain connects TRBV13 to TRBJ2-3; TRBD1 agrees at 8 bases. The CDR3 sequence is 16 residues long. Per the germline V gene, CDR1 is PRHDT and CDR2 is FYEKMQ (reference sequence). V shed 2 bases and J 3 bases; nucleotides not matched to a gene: 7. CDR3 loop: CASSLIQGAITDTQYF. The CDR3 bases are TGTGCCAGCAGCTTAATCCAGGGGGCTATAACAGATACGCAGTATTTT.

The chain combines TRBV25-1 with TRBJ1-5; D gene uncertain. V was clipped by 6 bases and J by 5 bases, with 14 bases between them. The germline CDR1 and CDR2 sequences are MGHDK and SYGVNS. There are 14 residues in the CDR3. The CDR3 DNA reads TGTGCCAGCAGACGGGCGGGGAGTCATCAGCCCCAGCATTTT. This encodes CASRRAGSHQPQHF.

A few counts support this clone. The chain is built from TRBV11-3 and TRBJ2-1, with a weak D call TRBD1 (7 bases). V gave up 9 bases and J gave up 3 bases, with 15 bases separating them. This CDR3 region has 14 residues. Germline CDR1 SGHNT, CDR2 YENEEA. The CDR3 bases are TGTGCCAGTTCAACCAGGGGGGTCTACAATGAGCAGTTCTTC. This sequence encodes CASSTRGVYNEQFF.

J is TRBJ1-1 and V is TRBV18; a weak D match, TRBD1 (5 bases). The V gene's germline CDR1 is KGHSH and CDR2 LQKENI. CDR3 size: 15 residues. Trimming left V 3 bases short and J 5 bases short, with 16 bases between. The DNA of the CDR3 is TGTGCCAGCTCACCCCAGGGACCGGGGGGGACTGAAGCTTTCTTT. This gives the protein CASSPQGPGGTEAFF.

The chain combines TRBV7-2 with TRBJ2-2; 8 bases map to TRBD2. The CDR3 is 15 amino acids. V was pared by 4 bases and J by 1 base, with 2 bases of the junction left unmatched. Germline lookup yields CDR1 SGHTA and CDR2 FQGNSA. CDR3 protein: CASSSSGGNTGELFF. The CDR3 DNA reads as TGTGCCAGCAGCTCAAGCGGGGGGAACACCGGGGAGCTGTTTTTT.

V and J are TRBV28 and TRBJ1-5, with 7 nucleotides matching TRBD1. Germline values: CDR1 MDHEN, CDR2 SYDVKM. V trimming: 7 bases; J trimming: 5 bases; junction bases outside the gene matches: 8. This CDR3 has 14 residues. The CDR3 region has the DNA TGTGCCAGCACGTGGCAGGGGGGAGATCAGCCCCAGCATTTT. Translation: CASTWQGGDQPQHF.

V is TRBV7-2 and J is TRBJ2-3; TRBD2 might be the D (6 bases). Trimming stripped 5 bases from V and 0 bases from J, with 15 bases between. CDR1 and CDR2 (germline): SGHTA, FQGNSA. CDR3 length: 16 residues. In DNA, the CDR3 is TGTGCCAGCAGCCCCTCCTTAGGGACTAGCACAGATACGCAGTATTTT. Residues: CASSPSLGTSTDTQYF.

This rearrangement joins TRBV28 to TRBJ1-1, with TRBD1 matching over 7 bases. J lost 3 bases, V lost 5 bases, and 9 bases had no gene match. There are 15 residues in the CDR3. Germline-derived CDR1 and CDR2 are MDHEN and SYDVKM. This CDR3 reads CASSHGGGAYTEAFF. The CDR3, as DNA: TGTGCCAGCAGTCATGGAGGGGGCGCGTACACTGAAGCTTTCTTT.

V and J are TRBV5-5 and TRBJ2-7; tentatively, D is TRBD1 (5 bases). The ends were cut back, 7 bases at V and 7 bases at J, with 12 bases in the middle. Germline-derived CDR1 and CDR2 are SGHKS and YYEKEE (reference sequence). CDR3 length: 11 residues. CDR3 in DNA: TGTGCCAGCGGCCCCGCAGGGGAGCAGTACTTC. It codes for CASGPAGEQYF.

The chain carries TRBV19 and TRBJ1-6; TRBD1 is a possible D gene (6 bases). Germline values: CDR1 LNHDA, CDR2 SQIVND (reference sequence). V lost 1 base, J lost 7 bases, and 11 bases lay in between. CDR3 length: 15 amino acids. The CDR3 bases are TGTGCCAGTAGTATAGTCGGGCAGGGGAATTCACCCCTCCACTTT. Protein sequence: CASSIVGQGNSPLHF.

V is TRBV4-3 and J is TRBJ2-7; 10 bases fit TRBD1. The junction had 5 bases not matched to a gene; V was cut back by 3 bases and J by 3 bases. The CDR3 has 15 amino acids. From germline, CDR1 is LGHNA and CDR2 YSLEER. The CDR3 sequence: CASSQETGGGYEQYF. The DNA of the CDR3 is TGCGCCAGCAGCCAGGAGACAGGGGGCGGCTACGAGCAGTACTTC.

This clone showed up just a few times. Germline is not matched at one junction end, which may reflect a read error. The CDR3 spells CASSLGNRPSTEAFF. For the CDR3, the DNA is TGTGCTAGCAGCTTAGGGAACAGGCCTAGCACTGAAGCTTTCTTT. The rearrangement joins TRBV7-7 to TRBJ1-1; D might be TRBD1 (5 bases). CDR3 size: 15 residues. The germline V gene encodes CDR1 SSHAT and CDR2 FNYEAQ (reference sequence).

The chain carries TRBV7-2 and TRBJ1-1, with D perhaps TRBD1 (5 bases). Trimming took off 5 bases at V and 2 bases at J, with 18 bases between the two ends. CDR1 is SGHTA, CDR2 FQGNSA, per germline. The CDR3 loop spans 16 amino acids. CDR3 residues: CASSPIGAGVNTEAFF. DNA of the CDR3: TGTGCCAGCAGCCCCATCGGGGCGGGAGTAAACACTGAAGCTTTCTTT. Filled out from reference TRBV7-2 and TRBJ1-1, the complete variable domain reads GAGVSQSPSNKVTEKGKDVELRCDPISGHTALYWYRQSLGQGLEFLIYFQGNSAPDKSGLPSDRFSAERTGGSVSTLTIQRTQQEDSAVYLCASSPIGAGVNTEAFFGQGTRLTVV.

V and J are TRBV7-3 and TRBJ2-6, with TRBD2 identical over 9 bases. V shed 5 bases, J shed 0 bases, and the junction held 5 bases outside the gene matches. In germline, CDR1 is SGHTA, CDR2 FQGTGA. The CDR3 is 17 residues long. In nucleotides, the CDR3 is TGTGCCAGCAGCCCGACTAGCGGTTCCTCTGGGGCCAACGTCCTGACTTTC. Amino acid sequence: CASSPTSGSSGANVLTF.

The V and J genes are TRBV7-2 and TRBJ2-1; TRBD2 is a possible D gene (5 bases). Trimming pared 5 bases from V and 9 bases from J, leaving 14 bases between. CDR3 length: 13 amino acids. Per germline, CDR1 SGHTA and CDR2 FQGNSA. The CDR3 reads CASSPGPAGEQFF. The CDR3 DNA reads as TGTGCCAGCAGCCCAGGACCTGCGGGTGAGCAGTTCTTC.

V usage is TRBV6-5 and J usage is TRBJ2-1; tentative D call: TRBD2 (6 bases). The CDR3 is made up of 15 amino acids. Germline CDR1 MNHEY, CDR2 SVGAGI. V lost 6 bases, J lost 7 bases, and 19 bases lay in between. The CDR3 protein is CASSLLGGAGNEQFF. Here the CDR3 DNA reads TGTGCCAGCAGCCTCCTGGGCGGGGCAGGGAATGAGCAGTTCTTC.

The CDR3 sequence: CASSENSRGYTF. The CDR3, as DNA: TGTGCCAGCAGTGAGAACAGTAGGGGCTACACCTTC. The chain combines TRBV25-1 with TRBJ1-2; no clear D gene. Per germline, CDR1 MGHDK and CDR2 SYGVNS. V dropped 3 bases and J dropped 8 bases, with 10 bases sitting between them. This CDR3 contains 12 residues.

This clone has only one observation. The gene calls are TRBV7-2 and TRBJ1-2; 8 bases line up with TRBD1. The germline V gene encodes CDR1 SGHTA and CDR2 FQGNSA. With V trimmed by 3 bases and J by 3 bases, 6 bases remained unmatched. The CDR3 runs to 15 residues. In DNA, the CDR3 is TGTGCCAGCAGCTTTGGACAGGGAGAGTACTATGGCTACACCTTC. Translated: CASSFGQGEYYGYTF.

This chain connects TRBV6-8 to TRBJ1-2; 8 positions agree with TRBD1. The CDR3 extends over 19 amino acids. Germline values: CDR1 MNHGY, CDR2 SAAAGT. Unmatched junction bases numbered 17, after V lost 2 bases and J lost 3 bases. Here the CDR3 DNA reads TGTGCCAGCAGTTACGATGTAGAGACAGGGGCCCCTGTTGACTATGGCTACACCTTC. As protein: CASSYDVETGAPVDYGYTF.